The clone carrying this T cell receptor beta chain was recorded many times. The record originates from a study of early T cells in non-severe SARS-CoV-2 infection. Researchers tagged individual cDNA molecules with unique molecular identifiers. TCRdb recomputed calls from the 5' RACE reads with MiXCR, one row per CDR3 protein. Of roughly 17,000 distinct CDR3 sequences in the sample, approximately 4.8% were seen once. The V gene's germline CDR1 is SGHVS and CDR2 FNYEAQ. This CDR3 has 16 amino acids. V lost 5 bases, J lost 2 bases, and 11 bases stayed unmatched. The V gene is TRBV7-6, the J gene TRBJ2-7, with 8 nucleotides matching TRBD2. Sequencing was performed on whole blood. The source is an adult who was a healthcare worker with PCR-confirmed SARS-CoV-2 infection or an uninfected control (not recorded which). The CDR3 loop reads CASSLETGLGAYEQYF. As DNA, the CDR3 is TGTGCCAGCAGCCTTGAAACGGGACTAGGCGCCTACGAGCAGTACTTC.